The following is a T cell receptor beta chain sequence with its context. The antigen remains undetermined. The CDR3 runs to 13 residues. The V gene lost 3 bases and the J gene lost 4 bases, with 8 bases spanning the gap. In germline, CDR1 is SGHRS, CDR2 YFSETQ. Profiled with immunoSEQ multiplex PCR; TCRdb holds only in-frame clones, not every one. The sample records tens of thousands of clones, about nine tenths being singletons. The record originates from a study of T cell responses to AZD1222 COVID-19 vaccine. Study findings and constraints: The repertoires were collected only after the peak T cell response.

The genes are TRBV5-1 and TRBJ2-1, with D possibly being TRBD1 (6 bases). The origin of this receptor is an adult in good health. The sample consisted of peripheral blood, taken on day 0 of AZD1222 vaccination. The DNA for the CDR3 is TGCGCCAGCAGCTCGGGACAATACAATGAGCAGTTCTTC. Its translation is CASSSGQYNEQFF.